The sequence of this T cell receptor beta chain was determined in a study of OX40 agonist ivuxolimab in advanced cancers. In the study overall: Among those enrolled, mean age was about 58 years (range roughly 20 to 79) and 82.7% were male. Enrollees could have had prior anti-PD-1, anti-PD-L1 or anti-CTLA-4 therapy, which 40% to 45% had received.

Profiling relied on immunoSEQ multiplex PCR, and the TCRdb table lists in-frame clones only, not all of them. This sample has fewer than 120,000 clones, with around nine tenths found just once. The source is an adult with an advanced solid tumor such as melanoma, head and neck, liver or kidney cancer. This specimen was CD4+ or CD8+ T cells sorted from blood, taken in a trial of the OX40 agonist ivuxolimab.

CDR3 residues: CASSSTVPSSNEQFF. The CDR3 DNA reads TGCGCCAGCAGCTCAACGGTACCCTCGAGCAATGAGCAGTTCTTC. V is TRBV5-1 and J is TRBJ2-1; no clear D gene. The V and J ends lost 3 bases and 6 bases respectively, with 16 bases between them. This CDR3 comprises 15 residues. Germline CDR1 and CDR2: SGHRS and YFSETQ. Complete variable domain (other parts from reference TRBV5-1 and TRBJ2-1): KAGVTQTPRYLIKTRGQQVTLSCSPISGHRSVSWYQQTPGQGLQFLFEYFSETQRNKGNFPGRFSGRQFSNSRSEMNVSTLELGDSALYLCASSSTVPSSNEQFFGPGTRLTVL.